The 32 T cell receptor beta chains listed next were all sequenced from one sample in a study of T cell responses to AZD1222 COVID-19 vaccine. The protocol was immunoSEQ multiplex PCR, while the TCRdb copy is restricted to in-frame clones and leaves out a portion. Found here are roughly 70,000 clones, roughly nine tenths of them singletons; the top ten hold 7.5% to 10%. Here the sequenced sample was peripheral blood, taken 28 days after the second AZD1222 dose. The receptors here all came from an adult who received the AZD1222 COVID-19 vaccine.

V and J are TRBV30 and TRBJ1-1, with D unresolved. The CDR3 covers 13 residues. The germline CDR1 and CDR2 sequences are GTSNPN and SVGIG (reference sequence). Trimming stripped 2 bases from V and 4 bases from J, with 11 bases between. The CDR3 DNA sequence: TGTGCCTGGAGTAGGAAGAAGGGCACTGAAGCTTTCTTT. Translating it yields CAWSRKKGTEAFF.

V and J are TRBV19 and TRBJ2-2; 9 nucleotides align to TRBD1. CDR1 LNHDA and CDR2 SQIVND come from the germline V gene (reference sequence). The CDR3 contains 16 residues. V dropped 5 bases and J dropped 5; count of bases not matched to a gene: 9. The CDR3 nucleotides read TGTGCCAGTAGTGCACAGGGGGCATGGGGGACCGGGGAGCTGTTTTTT. This translates into CASSAQGAWGTGELFF.

The rearrangement uses TRBV12-3 or TRBV12-4 and TRBJ1-1; D ambiguous. Between the trimmed V and J ends, which lost 5 bases and 11 bases, there was a span of 18 bases. CDR3 length equals 13 residues. The CDR3, as DNA: TGTGCCAGCAGTATCCGGTCCTACAGCTGGGCTTTCTTT. It is translated as CASSIRSYSWAFF.

The genes are TRBV27 and TRBJ1-6; 10 bases fit TRBD1. J was trimmed by 8 bases and V by 7 bases; bases with no gene match: 5. This CDR3 spans 14 amino acids. Germline CDR1 and CDR2: MNHEY and SMNVEV (reference sequence). The CDR3 DNA reads as TGTGCCAGCAAGAGGACAGGGGGAGATTCACCCCTCCACTTT. Protein sequence: CASKRTGGDSPLHF.

The count of this clone is one. The J gene is TRBJ1-2, the V gene TRBV6-5; weak D call: TRBD1 (6 bases). Per the germline V gene, CDR1 is MNHEY and CDR2 is SVGAGI. The V and J ends lost 7 bases and 2 bases respectively, with 14 bases between them. This CDR3 region has 14 residues. The CDR3 is CASTLSGQNYGYTF. CDR3 coding DNA: TGTGCCAGCACCCTATCTGGACAGAACTATGGCTACACCTTC.

The chain has TRBV5-6 and TRBJ2-6, with D possibly matching TRBD2 (5 bases). CDR3 length: 17 amino acids. V was trimmed by 0 bases and J by 0 bases, leaving 10 bases between them. Looked up from germline, CDR1 is SGHDT and CDR2 is YYEEEE. In nucleotides, the CDR3 is TGTGCCAGCAGCTTGGGGCGGAGGTTCTCTGGGGCCAACGTCCTGACTTTC. The encoded protein is CASSLGRRFSGANVLTF. Supplemented by reference TRBV5-6 and TRBJ2-6, the full variable domain reads DAGVTQSPTHLIKTRGQQVTLRCSPKSGHDTVSWYQQALGQGPQFIFQYYEEEERQRGNFPDRFSGHQFPNYSSELNVNALLLGDSALYLCASSLGRRFSGANVLTFGAGSRLTVL.

The chain couples TRBV7-6 to TRBJ2-3; no firm D call. Trimming cost V 1 base and J 2 bases, with 4 bases left between them. From germline, CDR1 is SGHVS and CDR2 FNYEAQ. CDR3 length: 13 amino acids. CDR3 protein: CASSLGFTDTQYF. The CDR3 DNA reads as TGTGCCAGCAGCTTAGGCTTCACAGATACGCAGTATTTT.

The rearrangement joins TRBV27 to TRBJ2-5; the D call may be TRBD1 or TRBD2 (6 bases each). Trimming stripped 5 bases from V and 0 bases from J, with 13 bases between. The CDR3 extends over 15 amino acids. CDR1 is MNHEY and CDR2 is SMNVEV in the germline V gene (reference sequence). The CDR3 nucleotides are TGTGCCAGCAGTCCGGGGGCCAGGTACCAAGAGACCCAGTACTTC. It specifies CASSPGARYQETQYF.

CDR3 amino acids: CASSLRLAGGINEQFF. The CDR3 nucleotides read TGTGCCAGCAGCTTACGGTTAGCGGGGGGCATCAATGAGCAGTTCTTC. The chain links TRBV7-3 to TRBJ2-1; 10 bases line up with TRBD2. There are 16 residues in the CDR3. Germline V gene lookup returns CDR1 SGHTA and CDR2 FQGTGA. Trimming removed 2 bases from V and 6 bases from J; junction bases left unmatched: 7.

This clone was detected a few times. DNA for the CDR3: TGTGCCAGCAGCTTATCGACCGGCAGCCCCAGAGGGGAGCTGTTTTTT. It codes for CASSLSTGSPRGELFF. The J gene is TRBJ2-2, the V gene TRBV5-6; D uncertain. The germline V gene encodes CDR1 SGHDT and CDR2 YYEEEE. Between the trimmed V and J ends, which lost 2 bases and 8 bases, there was a span of 19 bases. The CDR3 consists of 16 residues.

The V gene is TRBV2, the J gene TRBJ1-2; the D is unclear. The CDR3 length is 14 residues. Looked up from germline, CDR1 is SNHLY and CDR2 is FYNNEI. Trimming left V 4 bases short and J 3 bases short, with 12 bases between. The CDR3 nucleotides are TGTGCCAGCAGTGCTACGCAGTCCTACTATGGCTACACCTTC. Its protein is CASSATQSYYGYTF.

The J gene is TRBJ1-4, the V gene TRBV4-3, with a possible D match to TRBD1 (6 bases). The germline gives CDR1 LGHNA, CDR2 YSLEER. The CDR3 is 15 amino acids. Deletions cut 6 bases from V and 8 bases from J, with 19 bases between. The CDR3 nucleotides read TGCGCCAGCAGTGAGGAGGGGCAGGGGAACGAAAAACTGTTTTTT. Translated, it gives CASSEEGQGNEKLFF.

The V gene is TRBV2, the J gene TRBJ1-5; D is unresolved. Germline CDR1 SNHLY, CDR2 FYNNEI. With 3 bases removed from V and 9 bases from J, the gap between germline ends came to 18 bases. This CDR3 is 15 amino acids long. The CDR3 DNA is TGTGCCAGCAGTGATGAGTGGGGAGAAATTCGGCCCCAGCATTTT. It translates to CASSDEWGEIRPQHF.

The V gene is TRBV7-9, the J gene TRBJ2-2, with D maybe TRBD1 (5 bases). The CDR3 loop spans 12 amino acids. V gave up 5 bases and J gave up 6 bases, with 7 bases separating them. Germline CDR1 and CDR2: SEHNR and FQNEAQ (reference sequence). The CDR3 DNA is TGTGCCAGCAGCAGGGGATCCGGGGAGCTGTTTTTT. Protein: CASSRGSGELFF.

This clone came up a few times. The chain carries TRBV7-9 and TRBJ1-4, with no clear D. The V gene lost 5 bases and the J gene lost 10 bases, with 20 bases spanning the gap. CDR3 length: 15 residues. CDR1 and CDR2 from the germline V gene are SEHNR and FQNEAQ (reference sequence). As DNA, the CDR3 is TGTGCCAGCAGCGTTAACACGGGGATAACGGGAAAACTGTTTTTT. This codes for CASSVNTGITGKLFF.

The chain links TRBV5-1 to TRBJ2-7, with 7 bases aligning to TRBD1. Germline V gene sequence: CDR1 SGHRS, CDR2 YFSETQ. The length of the CDR3 is 14 residues. V lost 3 bases to trimming and J lost 2 bases; unmatched junction nucleotides: 5. The DNA for the CDR3 is TGCGCCAGCAGCTCCCGGACAGGACCCTACGAGCAGTACTTC. Translated: CASSSRTGPYEQYF.

The DNA for the CDR3 is TGTGCCAGCAGAGGACAGGACCCTAATCAGCCCCAGCATTTT. Amino acid sequence: CASRGQDPNQPQHF. This rearrangement joins TRBV6-5 to TRBJ1-5; TRBD1 matches at 7 bases. Germline trimming cut 6 bases from V and 4 bases from J; bases unmatched to any gene: 6. Germline V gene sequence: CDR1 MNHEY, CDR2 SVGAGI. This CDR3 has 14 amino acids.

V and J are TRBV6-1 and TRBJ2-7; D unresolved. The V and J ends lost 1 base and 3 bases respectively, with 13 bases between them. The CDR3 is 15 amino acids. Looked up from germline, CDR1 is MNHNS and CDR2 is SASEGT. The CDR3 DNA is TGTGCCAGCAGTGAAGACCGTTTACCCTTCTACGAGCAGTACTTC. Amino acid sequence: CASSEDRLPFYEQYF.

The V call is TRBV7-2, the J call TRBJ1-5; 7 nucleotides agree with TRBD1. CDR1 is SGHTA, CDR2 FQGNSA, per germline. V was clipped by 8 bases and J by 5 bases; unmatched bases: 3. The CDR3 sequence is 12 residues long. In DNA form, the CDR3 reads TGTGCCAGCGGGACAGAGGATCAGCCCCAGCATTTT. Protein: CASGTEDQPQHF. The full variable domain, its missing parts supplied by reference TRBV7-2 and TRBJ1-5, is GAGVSQSPSNKVTEKGKDVELRCDPISGHTALYWYRQSLGQGLEFLIYFQGNSAPDKSGLPSDRFSAERTGGSVSTLTIQRTQQEDSAVYLCASGTEDQPQHFGDGTRLSIL.

This clone occurred once. The same CDR3 arises from other DNA sequences in this sample as well. The CDR3 loop reads CATSRDWGEQFF. The CDR3 DNA reads TGTGCCACCAGCAGAGATTGGGGTGAGCAGTTCTTC. The chain links TRBV15 to TRBJ2-1; D remains unclear. Germline CDR1 is LNHNV and CDR2 is YYDKDF (reference sequence). V was trimmed by 0 bases and J by 9 bases, leaving 6 bases between them. The CDR3 runs 12 residues.

This chain links TRBV28 with TRBJ1-5, with a possible D match to TRBD1 (6 bases). Deletions cut 4 bases from V and 4 bases from J, with 14 bases between. The CDR3 has 15 residues. Germline-derived CDR1 and CDR2 are MDHEN and SYDVKM. Here the CDR3 DNA reads TGTGCCAGCAGTTCGACCCCTACAGGGAATCAGCCCCAGCATTTT. It is translated as CASSSTPTGNQPQHF.

The rearrangement joins TRBV11-2 to TRBJ2-2; D is perhaps TRBD2 (6 bases). Trimming shortened V by 3 bases and J by 5 bases, and 22 bases separated the two germline ends. Germline V gene data show CDR1 as SGHAT and CDR2 as FQNNGV. This CDR3 contains 18 residues. CDR3 sequence: CASSLGFLPGLKTGELFF. Written as DNA, the CDR3 is TGTGCCAGCAGCTTGGGGTTCTTACCGGGACTCAAGACCGGGGAGCTGTTTTTT.

The genes are TRBV28 and TRBJ1-2; 8 positions match TRBD1. Unmatched junction bases numbered 6, after V lost 7 bases and J lost 5 bases. This CDR3 is built from 13 residues. Per germline, CDR1 MDHEN and CDR2 SYDVKM. CDR3 in DNA: TGTGCCAGCAACCCGGGACAGGAGTATGGCTACACCTTC. It encodes CASNPGQEYGYTF.

The gene calls are TRBV5-4 and TRBJ1-6; 9 bases map to TRBD1. From germline, CDR1 is SGHNT and CDR2 YYREEE (reference sequence). V shed 0 bases, J shed 10 bases, and the junction held 5 bases outside the gene matches. The CDR3 spans 15 residues. The CDR3 coding sequence is TGTGCCAGCAGCTTGGATACAGGGGGCACGTCACCCCTCCACTTT. Translation: CASSLDTGGTSPLHF. Filled out from reference TRBV5-4 and TRBJ1-6, the complete variable domain reads ETGVTQSPTHLIKTRGQQVTLRCSSQSGHNTVSWYQQALGQGPQFIFQYYREEENGRGNFPPRFSGLQFPNYSSELNVNALELDDSALYLCASSLDTGGTSPLHFGNGTRLTVT.

This clone has a single count. The chain uses TRBV3-1 (or the pseudogene TRBV3-2) and TRBJ2-7, with TRBD1 matching over 7 bases. The CDR3 totals 12 residues. The junction had 0 bases not matched to a gene; V was cut back by 3 bases and J by 4 bases. Germline lookup yields CDR1 LGHDT and CDR2 YNNKEL (reference sequence). In DNA form, the CDR3 reads TGTGCCAGCAGCCAGACAGGGTACGAGCAGTACTTC. It specifies CASSQTGYEQYF.

The gene calls are TRBV7-2 and TRBJ2-2, with D uncertain. Trimming pared 2 bases from V and 2 bases from J, leaving 12 bases between. The CDR3 is made up of 16 amino acids. Per the germline V gene, CDR1 is SGHTA and CDR2 is FQGNSA. This chain's CDR3 is CASSLKGTKNTGELFF. Written as DNA, the CDR3 is TGTGCCAGCAGCTTAAAGGGAACCAAAAACACCGGGGAGCTGTTTTTT.

This clone appeared once. This chain links TRBV6-1 with TRBJ2-7, with TRBD2 matching 7 bases. Germline CDR1 is MNHNS and CDR2 is SASEGT. After removal of 1 base from V and 1 base from J, the junction contained 10 bases not matched to a gene. This CDR3 has 17 amino acids. The CDR3 DNA reads TGTGCCAGCAGTGAAGGGGGGGGAACTGTGAAGTCCTACGAGCAGTACTTC. This gives the protein CASSEGGGTVKSYEQYF.

V gene TRBV7-2 combines with J gene TRBJ2-2; D gene uncertain. The CDR3 sequence is 14 residues long. The V gene's germline CDR1 is SGHTA and CDR2 FQGNSA. V gave up 3 bases and J gave up 2 bases, with 7 bases separating them. The CDR3, as DNA: TGTGCCAGCAGCTTGGGCGCTAACACCGGGGAGCTGTTTTTT. This gives the protein CASSLGANTGELFF.

This clone was seen a single time. The chain combines TRBV28 with TRBJ1-1, with D possibly matching TRBD1 (6 bases). V shed 10 bases and J shed 4 bases, with 16 bases lying between them. Germline loops: CDR1 MDHEN, CDR2 SYDVKM. This CDR3 contains 13 residues. CDR3 in amino acids: CAIGGGPITEAFF. CDR3 DNA: TGTGCCATAGGGGGGGGCCCGATCACTGAAGCTTTCTTT.

J is TRBJ2-7 and V is TRBV10-2; 7 bases are a match to TRBD1. V shed 6 bases and J 4 bases; nucleotides not matched to a gene: 12. Germline V gene lookup returns CDR1 WSHSY and CDR2 SAAADI. This CDR3 is 15 amino acids long. The CDR3 region is CASRDDRDNRYEQYF. DNA for the CDR3: TGCGCCAGCAGGGACGACAGGGACAACAGGTACGAGCAGTACTTC.

The chain has TRBV4-1 and TRBJ2-4; 7 nucleotides match TRBD2. Trimming at V came to 5 bases and at J to 8 bases, leaving 6 bases not matched to a gene. CDR3 length equals 13 residues. Per the germline V gene, CDR1 is MGHRA and CDR2 is YSYEKL. CDR3 DNA: TGCGCCAGCAGCTCACAGACTAGCTACATTCAGTACTTC. Amino acids: CASSSQTSYIQYF.

The chain uses TRBV5-1 and TRBJ1-6; no reliable D call. The CDR3 totals 15 residues. V was pared by 1 base and J by 10 bases, with 15 bases between. The germline CDR1 and CDR2 sequences are SGHRS and YFSETQ. CDR3 region: CASSLNGLAESPLHF. The CDR3 DNA follows: TGCGCCAGCAGCTTGAACGGTCTGGCTGAATCACCCCTCCACTTT.